The next 10 T cell receptor beta chains were all read from a single sample in a study of shared clonotypes between healthy human individuals. Generated by immunoSEQ multiplex PCR, the TCRdb table keeps only in-frame clones and is missing some. This sample carries 1,500,000 or so clones, approximately 98.5% of them seen once, and the ten largest clones take around 0.38%. The sequenced sample consisted of naive CD4+ T cells sorted from blood. The subset is: CD45RA+ positively selected. These receptors all come from a man aged 25 to 40 in good health.

V usage is TRBV5-1 and J usage is TRBJ1-2; TRBD1 matches 10 bases. V shed 0 bases, J shed 1 base, and the junction held 3 bases outside the gene matches. The CDR3 spans 16 residues. CDR1 is SGHRS and CDR2 is YFSETQ in the germline V gene. CDR3 residues: CASSLVGQGINYGYTF. The CDR3 nucleotides are TGCGCCAGCAGCTTGGTGGGACAGGGGATTAACTATGGCTACACCTTC.

Regarding this clone: The same CDR3 also results from other DNA sequences found in this sample. This chain links TRBV5-5 with TRBJ2-5; D remains unclear. Germline assignment: CDR1 SGHKS and CDR2 YYEKEE (reference sequence). V gave up 1 base and J gave up 5 bases, with 9 bases separating them. The CDR3 sequence is 13 residues long. This chain's CDR3 is CASSLPGGETQYF. In DNA form, the CDR3 reads TGTGCCAGCAGCTTGCCAGGTGGGGAGACCCAGTACTTC.

CDR3 bases: TGCGCCAGCAGCCCCCTTTCGGGAACTAATGAAAAACTGTTTTTT. This gives the protein CASSPLSGTNEKLFF. The chain joins TRBV4-3 to TRBJ1-4, with D hard to call. The V gene lost 4 bases and the J gene lost 1 base, with 10 bases spanning the gap. The V gene's germline CDR1 is LGHNA and CDR2 YSLEER. The CDR3 length is 15 residues.

The rearrangement joins TRBV11-2 to TRBJ2-2, with D perhaps TRBD1 (6 bases). Trimming stripped 2 bases from V and 4 bases from J, with 8 bases between. CDR3 length: 14 residues. Germline V CDR1 and CDR2: SGHAT, FQNNGV. CDR3 in DNA: TGTGCCAGCAGCTTAAGAGGGGGCACCGGGGAGCTGTTTTTT. It encodes CASSLRGGTGELFF.

This clone was recorded once. The gene calls are TRBV7-6 and TRBJ1-2; D is unclear. Germline-derived CDR1 and CDR2 are SGHVS and FNYEAQ. The CDR3 loop spans 14 amino acids. Trimming cost V 5 bases and J 4 bases, with 14 bases left between them. CDR3: CASSPRTAGYGYTF. The CDR3, as DNA: TGTGCCAGCAGCCCCAGGACCGCCGGCTATGGCTACACCTTC.

The rearrangement uses TRBV18 and TRBJ2-7; D assignment may be TRBD1 or TRBD2 (5 bases each). CDR1 and CDR2 from the germline V gene are KGHSH and LQKENI. The CDR3 is 15 residues long. V was pared by 3 bases and J by 3 bases, with 15 bases between. CDR3 sequence: CASSPRDGPSYEQYF. CDR3 in DNA: TGTGCCAGCTCACCGAGGGACGGGCCGAGCTACGAGCAGTACTTC. The variable domain in full, completed from reference TRBV18 and TRBJ2-7, reads NAGVMQNPRHLVRRRGQEARLRCSPMKGHSHVYWYRQLPEEGLKFMVYLQKENIIDESGMPKERFSAEFPKEGPSILRIQQVVRGDSAAYFCASSPRDGPSYEQYFGPGTRLTVT.

In the case of this clone: An end of the junction does not agree with germline; a read error may underlie this. The chain uses TRBV7-7 and TRBJ2-1; TRBD2 agrees at 7 bases. The CDR3 extends over 14 amino acids. Germline CDR1 SSHAT, CDR2 FNYEAQ (reference sequence). CDR3 DNA sequence: TGTGCTAGCAGCAGGAGGGAGGGTTACAATGAGCAGTTCTTC. Translating it yields CASSRREGYNEQFF.

This sequence joins TRBV9 and TRBJ2-7, with unresolved D. Per the germline V gene, CDR1 is SGDLS and CDR2 is YYNGEE. This CDR3 has 15 amino acids. V lost 3 bases and J 6 bases, leaving 19 bases between the germline ends. The CDR3 DNA is TGTGCCAGCAGCGAACACGCTTCCCCGGAGTTCGAGCAGTACTTC. This translates into CASSEHASPEFEQYF. Looking up the rest from reference TRBV9 and TRBJ2-7 gives the full variable domain: DSGVTQTPKHLITATGQRVTLRCSPRSGDLSVYWYQQSLDQGLQFLIQYYNGEERAKGNILERFSAQQFPDLHSELNLSSLELGDSALYFCASSEHASPEFEQYFGPGTRLTVT.

Regarding this clone: The sample contains more than one DNA sequence encoding this CDR3. J is TRBJ2-7 and V is TRBV6-6, with D maybe TRBD1 (6 bases). The germline V and J ends were trimmed by 0 bases and 7 bases, with 13 bases remaining between them. This CDR3 has 14 residues. The V gene's germline CDR1 is MNHNY and CDR2 SVGAGI (reference sequence). CDR3 nucleotide sequence: TGTGCCAGCAGTTACTCTACAGGGTCTGGGGAGCAGTACTTC. This translates into CASSYSTGSGEQYF.

Regarding this clone: The sample carries other DNA sequences with the same CDR3. The V gene is TRBV9, the J gene TRBJ2-1; 13 bases align to TRBD2. The CDR3 spans 17 residues. The V gene end was trimmed by 4 bases and the J gene end by 1 base; junction bases not matched to a gene: 5. Germline loops: CDR1 SGDLS, CDR2 YYNGEE. CDR3 sequence (DNA): TGTGCCAGCAGCCCTCGACTAGCGGGAGGTTCCTACAATGAGCAGTTCTTC. Translating gives CASSPRLAGGSYNEQFF. Combining the CDR3 with reference TRBV9 and TRBJ2-1 gives the whole variable domain DSGVTQTPKHLITATGQRVTLRCSPRSGDLSVYWYQQSLDQGLQFLIQYYNGEERAKGNILERFSAQQFPDLHSELNLSSLELGDSALYFCASSPRLAGGSYNEQFFGPGTRLTVL.